Listed here are 22 T cell receptor beta chains from one sample, sequenced in a study of blood T cell repertoires in COVID-19. The method was immunoSEQ multiplex PCR; TCRdb's version includes in-frame clones alone and lacks a portion of them. This sample has 20,000 to 25,000 clones, with approximately 90% found just once. Sequenced input: peripheral blood. The receptors stem from a man aged 50-59 years with active COVID-19.

The chain employs TRBV5-8 and TRBJ1-2; weak D call: TRBD1 (6 bases). The V end lost 0 bases, the J end lost 2 bases, and 8 bases lay between the germline ends. The CDR3 spans 14 residues. CDR1 SGHTS and CDR2 YDEGEE come from the germline V gene. CDR3 protein: CASSLGTANYGYTF. CDR3 nucleotide sequence: TGTGCCAGCAGCTTGGGGACAGCAAACTATGGCTACACCTTC.

The CDR3: CANSGTGTDTQYF. Here the CDR3 DNA reads TGTGCTAACTCCGGGACAGGGACAGATACGCAGTATTTT. The rearrangement joins TRBV12-5 to TRBJ2-3, with TRBD1 matching 9 bases. The ends lost 10 bases at V and 3 bases at J; junction bases unmatched: 5. The CDR3 contains 13 residues. The V gene's germline CDR1 is LGHNT and CDR2 FRNRAP.

The rearrangement joins TRBV30 to TRBJ2-7, with TRBD1 matching 8 bases. Germline CDR1 GTSNPN, CDR2 SVGIG (reference sequence). The CDR3 has 13 residues. J gave up 0 bases and V 8 bases, and 6 bases lay outside the gene matches. The CDR3 sequence is CARLDRVSYEQYF. The DNA of the CDR3 is TGTGCCAGACTGGACAGGGTCTCCTACGAGCAGTACTTC.

The rearrangement uses TRBV2 and TRBJ2-7, with 8 bases that match TRBD1. The CDR3 is 13 residues long. With V trimmed by 10 bases and J by 6 bases, 11 bases remained unmatched. Germline V lookup: CDR1 SNHLY, CDR2 FYNNEI. CDR3 sequence reads: CATKLRQGSEQYF. As DNA, the CDR3 is TGTGCCACCAAATTAAGACAGGGGAGCGAGCAGTACTTC. Complete variable domain (other parts from reference TRBV2 and TRBJ2-7): EPEVTQTPSHQVTQMGQEVILRCVPISNHLYFYWYRQILGQKVEFLVSFYNNEISEKSEIFDDQFSVERPDGSNFTLKIRSTKLEDSAMYFCATKLRQGSEQYFGPGTRLTVT.

The V gene is TRBV4-1, the J gene TRBJ2-7, with D uncertain. The V gene's germline CDR1 is MGHRA and CDR2 YSYEKL. V was cut by 4 bases and J by 0 bases, with 7 bases left in between. CDR3 length equals 13 residues. CDR3 sequence: CASSPSSSYEQYF. As DNA, the CDR3 is TGCGCCAGCAGCCCGAGTAGCTCCTACGAGCAGTACTTC.

The gene calls are TRBV5-1 and TRBJ2-7, with D perhaps matching TRBD2 (5 bases). V dropped 0 bases and J dropped 1 base, with 8 bases sitting between them. CDR1 is SGHRS and CDR2 is YFSETQ in the germline V gene. The CDR3 contains 14 residues. The CDR3: CASSLAGGSYEQYF. CDR3 DNA: TGCGCCAGCAGCTTGGCGGGCGGGTCCTACGAGCAGTACTTC.

J is TRBJ1-2 and V is TRBV19, with TRBD1 identical over 10 bases. CDR3 length equals 16 residues. With 6 bases clipped from V and 2 bases from J, the junction kept 9 bases outside the gene matches. Germline assignment: CDR1 LNHDA and CDR2 SQIVND (reference sequence). CDR3 residues: CASSQGDRGQNYGYTF. The DNA of the CDR3 is TGTGCCAGTAGCCAGGGAGACAGGGGGCAGAACTATGGCTACACCTTC.

The chain joins TRBV3-1 (or the pseudogene TRBV3-2) to TRBJ2-1; D gene uncertain. Germline-derived CDR1 and CDR2 are LGHDT and YNNKEL (reference sequence). The germline V and J ends were trimmed by 1 base and 9 bases, with 19 bases remaining between them. The CDR3 extends over 16 amino acids. Written as DNA, the CDR3 is TGTGCCAGCAGCCAAGGCCGTCACCTAGAGGATGCTGAGCAGTTCTTC. This translates into CASSQGRHLEDAEQFF.

This rearrangement joins TRBV19 to TRBJ1-4, with TRBD1 matching over 7 bases. This CDR3 contains 13 residues. J lost 8 bases, V lost 5 bases, and 5 bases had no gene match. Germline CDR1 is LNHDA and CDR2 is SQIVND (reference sequence). CDR3 coding DNA: TGTGCCAGTAGTTACCTACAGGGGGAAAAACTGTTTTTT. Translated, it gives CASSYLQGEKLFF.

This clone has a single count. The chain links TRBV2 to TRBJ1-5, with D tentatively TRBD1 (5 bases). The CDR3 loop spans 13 amino acids. V dropped 5 bases and J dropped 5 bases, with 10 bases sitting between them. From germline, CDR1 is SNHLY and CDR2 FYNNEI. The CDR3 region has the DNA TGTGCCAGCAGTAAACAGGCGGATCAGCCCCAGCATTTT. This translates into CASSKQADQPQHF.

The chain uses TRBV4-3 and TRBJ2-2, with D unresolved. CDR1 is LGHNA and CDR2 is YSLEER in the germline V gene. The ends were cut back, 0 bases at V and 1 base at J, with 15 bases in the middle. CDR3 length: 18 amino acids. CDR3 nucleotides: TGCGCCAGCAGCCAAGAAGTCTTGGCAGTCTTGAACACCGGGGAGCTGTTTTTT. Translated, it gives CASSQEVLAVLNTGELFF.

V is TRBV11-3 and J is TRBJ1-6, with D possibly being TRBD1 (5 bases). CDR3 size: 13 residues. Germline CDR1 SGHNT, CDR2 YENEEA. V lost 5 bases, J lost 9 bases, and 11 bases lay in between. CDR3 loop: CASSRQRTSPLHF. In DNA form, the CDR3 reads TGTGCCAGCAGCCGACAGAGAACTTCACCCCTCCACTTT. Using reference TRBV11-3 and TRBJ1-6 for the parts outside the CDR3, the full variable domain is EAGVVQSPRYKIIEKKQPVAFWCNPISGHNTLYWYLQNLGQGPELLIRYENEEAVDDSQLPKDRFSAERLKGVDSTLKIQPAELGDSAVYLCASSRQRTSPLHFGNGTRLTVT.

The V and J genes are TRBV2 and TRBJ2-5, with 7 bases identical to TRBD1. V gave up 4 bases and J gave up 2 bases; unmatched junction bases: 7. Germline V gives CDR1 SNHLY, CDR2 FYNNEI. This CDR3 is 15 amino acids long. The CDR3: CASSVEGGDQETQYF. For the CDR3, the DNA is TGTGCCAGCAGTGTGGAAGGGGGCGATCAAGAGACCCAGTACTTC.

The chain uses TRBV29-1 and TRBJ2-1; possibly TRBD1 for D (6 bases). Trimming removed 6 bases at V and 2 bases at J, with 11 bases between. In germline, CDR1 is SQVTM, CDR2 ANQGSEA. The CDR3 runs 13 residues. The CDR3 loop is CSVRQGTYNEQFF. CDR3 DNA sequence: TGCAGCGTGCGCCAGGGGACCTACAATGAGCAGTTCTTC.

The chain links TRBV7-9 to TRBJ2-7; the D gene is possibly TRBD2 (6 bases). There are 16 residues in the CDR3. Germline values: CDR1 SEHNR, CDR2 FQNEAQ (reference sequence). The V end lost 1 base, the J end lost 4 bases, and 17 bases lay between the germline ends. Here the CDR3 DNA reads TGTGCCAGCAGCTTAGTACTACGGGGGTTTCAGTACGAGCAGTACTTC. It translates to CASSLVLRGFQYEQYF.

This clone was counted a single time. V usage is TRBV14 and J usage is TRBJ2-1, with D perhaps TRBD2 (6 bases). This CDR3 has 13 amino acids. Trimming took 4 bases from V and 8 from J, leaving 12 bases between them. Germline CDR1 and CDR2: SGHDN and FVKESK. CDR3 loop: CASSPRGNHEQFF. The DNA of the CDR3 is TGTGCCAGCAGCCCCCGGGGGAATCATGAGCAGTTCTTC.

This chain uses TRBV3-1 (or the pseudogene TRBV3-2) with TRBJ1-2; D uncertain. The V gene's germline CDR1 is LGHDT and CDR2 YNNKEL (reference sequence). The CDR3 loop spans 13 amino acids. V lost 2 bases and J lost 5, with 9 bases in between. The CDR3 nucleotides are TGTGCCAGCAGCCAATTCGCGTTGTATGGCTACACCTTC. Translation: CASSQFALYGYTF.

V is TRBV6-2 or TRBV6-3 and J is TRBJ2-3; 10 bases match TRBD1. The CDR3 runs to 15 residues. Germline-derived CDR1 and CDR2 are MNHEY and SVGEGT. Trimming removed 5 bases from V and 3 bases from J; junction bases left unmatched: 5. The CDR3 DNA reads TGTGCCAGCAGTACCCCGGGACAGGGGACAGATACGCAGTATTTT. Protein sequence: CASSTPGQGTDTQYF.

The gene calls are TRBV5-6 and TRBJ2-7, with a tentative D call TRBD1 (5 bases). V was clipped by 0 bases and J by 2 bases, with 9 bases between them. There are 14 residues in the CDR3. The germline gives CDR1 SGHDT, CDR2 YYEEEE. CDR3 protein: CASSLGAGPYEQYF. CDR3 DNA: TGTGCCAGCAGCTTGGGCGCAGGGCCCTACGAGCAGTACTTC.

The V call is TRBV19, the J call TRBJ2-7, with 12 bases lining up with TRBD2. V lost 1 base, J lost 4 bases, and 2 bases stayed unmatched. Looked up from germline, CDR1 is LNHDA and CDR2 is SQIVND (reference sequence). This CDR3 is 15 amino acids long. The CDR3 spells CASSIGTSGTYEQYF. CDR3 nucleotides: TGTGCCAGTAGTATAGGGACTAGCGGGACTTACGAGCAGTACTTC.

The chain recombines TRBV6-4 with TRBJ2-3; no reliable D call. This CDR3 comprises 13 residues. The V and J ends lost 6 bases and 4 bases respectively, with 11 bases between them. Germline values: CDR1 MRHNA, CDR2 SNTAGT. CDR3 DNA: TGTGCCAGCAGCCGCCGTGAGGCAGATACGCAGTATTTT. Its protein is CASSRREADTQYF.

The V gene is TRBV5-1, the J gene TRBJ2-5; a possible D gene is TRBD1 (7 bases). V lost 0 bases, J lost 4 bases, and 10 bases lay in between. Germline lookup yields CDR1 SGHRS and CDR2 YFSETQ. The CDR3 loop spans 14 amino acids. The DNA of the CDR3 is TGCGCCAGCAGCTTGGGTCAGGGGGGAGAGACCCAGTACTTC. Translation: CASSLGQGGETQYF.